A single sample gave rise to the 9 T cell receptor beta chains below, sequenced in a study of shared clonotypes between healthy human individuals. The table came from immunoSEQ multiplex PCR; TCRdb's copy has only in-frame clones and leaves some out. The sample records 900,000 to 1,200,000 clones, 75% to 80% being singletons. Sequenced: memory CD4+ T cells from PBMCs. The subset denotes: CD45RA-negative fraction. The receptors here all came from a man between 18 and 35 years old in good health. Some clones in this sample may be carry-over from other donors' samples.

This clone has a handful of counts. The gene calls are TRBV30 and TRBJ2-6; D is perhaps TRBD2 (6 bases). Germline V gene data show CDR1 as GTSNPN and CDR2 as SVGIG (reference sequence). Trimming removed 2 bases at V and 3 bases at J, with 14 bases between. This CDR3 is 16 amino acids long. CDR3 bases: TGTGCCTGGAGTCTCTTGGGAGGCGGTGGGGCCAACGTCCTGACTTTC. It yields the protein CAWSLLGGGGANVLTF.

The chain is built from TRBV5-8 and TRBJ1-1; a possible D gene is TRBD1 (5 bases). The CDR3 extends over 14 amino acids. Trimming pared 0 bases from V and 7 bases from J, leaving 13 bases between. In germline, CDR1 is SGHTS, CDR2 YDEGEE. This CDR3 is CASSLVLGLSEAFF. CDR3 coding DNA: TGTGCCAGCAGCTTGGTTCTGGGGCTAAGTGAAGCTTTCTTT.

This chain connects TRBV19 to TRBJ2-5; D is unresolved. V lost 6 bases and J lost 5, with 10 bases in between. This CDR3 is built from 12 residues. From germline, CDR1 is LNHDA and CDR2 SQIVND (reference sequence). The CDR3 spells CASSGAAETQYF. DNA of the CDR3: TGTGCCAGTAGCGGTGCGGCGGAGACCCAGTACTTC.

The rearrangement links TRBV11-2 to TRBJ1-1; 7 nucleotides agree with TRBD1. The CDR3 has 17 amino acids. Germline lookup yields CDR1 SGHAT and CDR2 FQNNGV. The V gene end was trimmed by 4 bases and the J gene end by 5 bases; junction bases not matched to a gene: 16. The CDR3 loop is CASSSLLGGGAVTEAFF. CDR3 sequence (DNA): TGTGCCAGCAGCTCTCTCCTAGGGGGCGGGGCGGTGACTGAAGCTTTCTTT.

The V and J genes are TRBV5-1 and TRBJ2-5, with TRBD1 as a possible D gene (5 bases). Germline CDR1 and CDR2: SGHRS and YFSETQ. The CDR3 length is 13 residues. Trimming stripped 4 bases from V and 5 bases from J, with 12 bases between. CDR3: CASSHGAGETQYF. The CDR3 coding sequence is TGCGCCAGCAGCCATGGGGCCGGGGAGACCCAGTACTTC. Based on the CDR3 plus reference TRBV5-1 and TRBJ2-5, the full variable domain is KAGVTQTPRYLIKTRGQQVTLSCSPISGHRSVSWYQQTPGQGLQFLFEYFSETQRNKGNFPGRFSGRQFSNSRSEMNVSTLELGDSALYLCASSHGAGETQYFGPGTRLLVL.

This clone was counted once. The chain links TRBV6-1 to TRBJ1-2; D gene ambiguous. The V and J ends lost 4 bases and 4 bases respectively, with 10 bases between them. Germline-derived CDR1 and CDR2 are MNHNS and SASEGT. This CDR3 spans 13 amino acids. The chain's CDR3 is CASSVERSYGYTF. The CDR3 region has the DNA TGTGCCAGCAGTGTCGAGCGTTCCTATGGCTACACCTTC.

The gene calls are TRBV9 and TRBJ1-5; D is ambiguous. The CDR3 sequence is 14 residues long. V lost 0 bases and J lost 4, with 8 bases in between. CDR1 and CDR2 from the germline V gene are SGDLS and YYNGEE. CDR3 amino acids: CASSVDHGNQPQHF. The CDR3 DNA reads TGTGCCAGCAGCGTAGATCACGGAAATCAGCCCCAGCATTTT.

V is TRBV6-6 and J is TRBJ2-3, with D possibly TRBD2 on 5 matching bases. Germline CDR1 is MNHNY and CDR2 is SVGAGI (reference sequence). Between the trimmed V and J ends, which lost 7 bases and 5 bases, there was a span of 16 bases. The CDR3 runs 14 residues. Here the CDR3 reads CASTLEEWEDTQYF. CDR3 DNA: TGTGCCAGCACCCTGGAGGAGTGGGAAGATACGCAGTATTTT.

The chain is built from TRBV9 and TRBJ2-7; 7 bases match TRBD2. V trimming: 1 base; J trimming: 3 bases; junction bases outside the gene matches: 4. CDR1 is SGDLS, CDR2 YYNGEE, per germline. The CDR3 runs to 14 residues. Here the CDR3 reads CASSVTSASYEQYF. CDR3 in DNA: TGTGCCAGCAGCGTAACTAGCGCCAGCTACGAGCAGTACTTC.